The clone carrying this TCR beta chain was seen only a few times. The target antigen is unknown. This CDR3 spans 13 amino acids. The data stem from a study of cytomegalovirus exposure and HLA in healthy donors. The study, taken as a whole, reports: Only CMV serostatus was available as immune exposure information. Follow-up analysis later connected one missense variant in DCLRE1C with trimming of TCR beta V- and J-genes.

Primers for the PCR totalled 60 Vbeta and 13 Jbeta. TCRdb's copy holds only in-frame clones and misses some; the assay was immunoSEQ multiplex PCR. The repertoire has approximately 37,000 clones, 74% of them found once; the top ten carry 6.3%. The sequence was collected from a man younger than 45 in good health and CMV-seronegative. This chain connects TRBV12-2 to TRBJ2-7; the table's D call TRBD1 went unverified against the DNA. TRBV12-2 is deemed a pseudogene. Sequenced sample: PBMCs. CDR3 protein: CASSRRDSNEQYF. The CDR3 DNA is TGTGCCAGCAGCCGCCGGGACAGCAACGAGCAGTACTTC.